A single sample is the source of the 16 T cell receptor beta chains below, sequenced in a study of shared clonotypes between healthy human individuals. The assay was immunoSEQ multiplex PCR, and TCRdb's table has in-frame clones only and misses some. Of around 1.5 million clones listed, about 98% are singletons. Specimen: naive CD4+ T cells sorted from blood. Stated subset: CD45RA+ positively selected. These receptors all come from a man aged 25 to 40 in good health.

The chain is built from TRBV6-6 and TRBJ2-6; D is possibly TRBD1 or TRBD2 (5 bases each). CDR1 is MNHNY, CDR2 SVGAGI, per germline (reference sequence). The CDR3 contains 13 residues. With 2 bases removed from V and 7 bases from J, the gap between germline ends came to 6 bases. The chain's CDR3 is CASSYGGANVLTF. DNA of the CDR3: TGTGCCAGCAGTTACGGGGGTGCCAACGTCCTGACTTTC.

The CDR3 protein is CASSESRGGRTYNEQFF. In nucleotides, the CDR3 is TGCGCCAGCAGTGAGTCGAGGGGGGGCCGAACCTACAATGAGCAGTTCTTC. V is TRBV10-1 and J is TRBJ2-1, with D tentatively TRBD2 (7 bases). The germline CDR1 and CDR2 sequences are WNHNN and SYGVQD (reference sequence). The V end lost 0 bases, the J end lost 2 bases, and 14 bases lay between the germline ends. The CDR3 is 17 residues long.

The V and J genes are TRBV18 and TRBJ2-7; 9 nucleotides line up with TRBD2. Germline V gene data show CDR1 as KGHSH and CDR2 as LQKENI. Trimming cost V 3 bases and J 0 bases; bases outside gene matches: 6. The CDR3 has 16 amino acids. The CDR3 sequence is CASSPFGSGSSYEQYF. CDR3 DNA sequence: TGTGCCAGCTCACCGTTTGGTAGCGGGAGCTCCTACGAGCAGTACTTC.

The chain has TRBV27 and TRBJ1-5; maybe TRBD1 (6 bases). The CDR3 is made up of 14 amino acids. Germline-derived CDR1 and CDR2 are MNHEY and SMNVEV (reference sequence). Trimming left V 6 bases short and J 6 bases short, with 15 bases between. CDR3 amino acids: CASSIQGEGQPQHF. Here the CDR3 DNA reads TGTGCCAGCAGCATACAGGGAGAGGGTCAGCCCCAGCATTTT.

This clone was seen only once. The chain links TRBV28 to TRBJ2-7; D may be TRBD1 or TRBD2 (5 bases each). Trimming cost V 4 bases and J 0 bases, with 16 bases left between them. Germline CDR1 reads MDHEN; CDR2 reads SYDVKM. The CDR3 loop spans 16 amino acids. The CDR3 nucleotides are TGTGCCAGCAGTTCTTGGGGACGTCTTAGCTCCTACGAGCAGTACTTC. Encoded protein: CASSSWGRLSSYEQYF.

The chain combines TRBV4-2 with TRBJ2-3; maybe TRBD1 (5 bases). This CDR3 comprises 17 residues. Germline values: CDR1 LGHNA, CDR2 YNFKEQ. Trimming removed 0 bases at V and 0 bases at J, with 13 bases between. DNA of the CDR3: TGTGCCAGCAGCCAAGATCGCAGGACAAGTAGCACAGATACGCAGTATTTT. It codes for CASSQDRRTSSTDTQYF.

The rearrangement links TRBV28 to TRBJ2-5; no clear D. Trimming stripped 3 bases from V and 1 base from J, with 15 bases between. Germline CDR1 MDHEN, CDR2 SYDVKM. The CDR3 covers 16 residues. The CDR3 loop reads CASSFYGSPSQETQYF. In nucleotides, the CDR3 is TGTGCCAGCAGTTTTTATGGGTCGCCATCCCAAGAGACCCAGTACTTC.

The J gene is TRBJ2-3, the V gene TRBV29-1; 9 bases match TRBD2. The length of the CDR3 is 13 residues. Germline CDR1 and CDR2: SQVTM and ANQGSEA. CDR3 coding DNA: TGCAGTGTCGCTAGCGGGACCCCAGATACGCAGTATTTT. Protein sequence: CSVASGTPDTQYF.

This chain joins TRBV2 and TRBJ2-1; D ambiguous. V dropped 2 bases and J dropped 8 bases, with 16 bases sitting between them. The CDR3 consists of 15 residues. The germline V gene encodes CDR1 SNHLY and CDR2 FYNNEI. The CDR3 nucleotides are TGTGCCAGCAGTGAACAAGGACCTATCCCCGATGAGCAGTTCTTC. Translating gives CASSEQGPIPDEQFF.

The V gene is TRBV29-1, the J gene TRBJ2-5, with a tentative D call TRBD2 (6 bases). From germline, CDR1 is SQVTM and CDR2 ANQGSEA. V was shortened by 4 bases and J by 1 base, with 10 bases between the two germline ends. CDR3 length equals 13 residues. DNA of the CDR3: TGCAGCGTTGGGGGGGTCCTCCAAGAGACCCAGTACTTC. Amino acid sequence: CSVGGVLQETQYF.

The chain has TRBV5-1 and TRBJ2-3, with a tentative D call TRBD1 (5 bases). The germline gives CDR1 SGHRS, CDR2 YFSETQ. V lost 2 bases and J lost 3, with 10 bases in between. CDR3 size: 14 residues. The CDR3 spells CASSFDSATDTQYF. CDR3 nucleotides: TGCGCCAGCAGCTTCGACAGTGCTACAGATACGCAGTATTTT.

The chain carries TRBV11-2 and TRBJ2-7, with D possibly called TRBD1 or TRBD2 (5 bases each). V lost 5 bases to trimming and J lost 3 bases, with 17 bases between them. This CDR3 has 15 amino acids. Germline loops: CDR1 SGHAT, CDR2 FQNNGV. The CDR3 is CASSLIPGSSYEQYF. DNA of the CDR3: TGTGCCAGCAGCCTGATCCCAGGGAGTAGCTACGAGCAGTACTTC.

The rearrangement joins TRBV19 to TRBJ2-5; weak D call: TRBD2 (6 bases). V lost 3 bases and J 12 bases, leaving 23 bases between the germline ends. The CDR3 loop spans 15 amino acids. The germline V gene encodes CDR1 LNHDA and CDR2 SQIVND (reference sequence). For the CDR3, the DNA is TGTGCCAGTAGTATTAAGCTCATAATAGGACTACCGGAGTACTTC. It is translated as CASSIKLIIGLPEYF. Supplemented by reference TRBV19 and TRBJ2-5, the full variable domain reads DGGITQSPKYLFRKEGQNVTLSCEQNLNHDAMYWYRQDPGQGLRLIYYSQIVNDFQKGDIAEGYSVSREKKESFPLTVTSAQKNPTAFYLCASSIKLIIGLPEYFGPGTRLLVL.

The chain employs TRBV6-5 and TRBJ2-7; possible D gene TRBD2, 6 bases. Germline lookup yields CDR1 MNHEY and CDR2 SVGAGI. The length of the CDR3 is 15 residues. The V and J ends lost 2 bases and 0 bases respectively, with 11 bases between them. The CDR3 region has the DNA TGTGCCAGCAGTTACCGGCGGGAACTCTCCTACGAGCAGTACTTC. It encodes CASSYRRELSYEQYF.

The chain recombines TRBV5-8 with TRBJ2-1; possible D gene TRBD1, 5 bases. The V gene lost 0 bases and the J gene lost 2 bases, with 9 bases spanning the gap. The germline V gene encodes CDR1 SGHTS and CDR2 YDEGEE. The CDR3 consists of 15 residues. The CDR3 here is CASSLVAGPYNEQFF. The CDR3 DNA reads as TGTGCCAGCAGCTTGGTGGCAGGGCCCTACAATGAGCAGTTCTTC. Variable domain in full (rest from reference TRBV5-8 and TRBJ2-1): EAGVTQSPTHLIKTRGQQATLRCSPISGHTSVYWYQQALGLGLQFLLWYDEGEERNRGNFPPRFSGRQFPNYSSELNVNALELEDSALYLCASSLVAGPYNEQFFGPGTRLTVL.

This chain uses TRBV7-6 with TRBJ2-7; possible D gene TRBD2, 6 bases. CDR3 length: 14 amino acids. Trimming removed 2 bases from V and 6 bases from J, with 14 bases in between. Germline assignment: CDR1 SGHVS and CDR2 FNYEAQ. CDR3 DNA sequence: TGTGCCAGCAGCTTACCGGGAGTGGGCCGCGAGCAGTACTTC. This encodes CASSLPGVGREQYF.